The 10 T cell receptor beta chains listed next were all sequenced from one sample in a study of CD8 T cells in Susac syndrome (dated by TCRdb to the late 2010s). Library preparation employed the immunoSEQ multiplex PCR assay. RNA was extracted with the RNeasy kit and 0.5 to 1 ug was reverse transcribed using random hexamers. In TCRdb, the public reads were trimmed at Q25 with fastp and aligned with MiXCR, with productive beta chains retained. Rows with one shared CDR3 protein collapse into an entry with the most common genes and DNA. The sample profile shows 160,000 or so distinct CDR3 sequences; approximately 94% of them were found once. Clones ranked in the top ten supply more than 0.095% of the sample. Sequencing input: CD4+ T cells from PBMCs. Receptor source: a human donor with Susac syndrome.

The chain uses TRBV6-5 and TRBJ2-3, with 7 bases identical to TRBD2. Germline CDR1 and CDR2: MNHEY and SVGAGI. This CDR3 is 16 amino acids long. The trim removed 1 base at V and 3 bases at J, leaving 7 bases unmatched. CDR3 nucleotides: TGTGCCAGCAGTTACTTTGGGGGGGAGGGAACAGATACGCAGTATTTT. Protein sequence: CASSYFGGEGTDTQYF.

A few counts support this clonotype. CDR3 sequence (DNA): TGTGCCAGCAGTTTAGAAAGCTCTGGAAACACCATATATTTT. Residues: CASSLESSGNTIYF. The rearrangement uses TRBV12-3 or TRBV12-4 and TRBJ1-3; D remains unclear. The CDR3 is made up of 14 amino acids. Trimming pared 1 base from V and 0 bases from J, leaving 4 bases between.

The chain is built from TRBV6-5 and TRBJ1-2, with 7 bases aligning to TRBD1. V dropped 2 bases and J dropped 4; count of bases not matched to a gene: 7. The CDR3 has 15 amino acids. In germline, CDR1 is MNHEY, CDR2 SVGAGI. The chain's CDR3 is CASSYGDRGSYGYTF. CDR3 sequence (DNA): TGTGCCAGCAGTTACGGGGACAGAGGTTCCTATGGCTACACCTTC.

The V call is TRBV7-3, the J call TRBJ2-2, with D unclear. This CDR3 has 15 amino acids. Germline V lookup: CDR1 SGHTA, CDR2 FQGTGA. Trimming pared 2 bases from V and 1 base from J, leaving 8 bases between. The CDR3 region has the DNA TGTGCCAGCAGCTTAGGGCTACAGAACACCGGGGAGCTGTTTTTT. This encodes CASSLGLQNTGELFF.

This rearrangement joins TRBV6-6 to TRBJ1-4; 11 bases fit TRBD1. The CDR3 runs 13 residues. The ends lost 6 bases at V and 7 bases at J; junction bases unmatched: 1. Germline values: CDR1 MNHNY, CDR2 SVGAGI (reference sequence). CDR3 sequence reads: CASRGQGGEKLFF. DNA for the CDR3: TGTGCCAGCAGGGGACAGGGGGGTGAAAAACTGTTTTTT.

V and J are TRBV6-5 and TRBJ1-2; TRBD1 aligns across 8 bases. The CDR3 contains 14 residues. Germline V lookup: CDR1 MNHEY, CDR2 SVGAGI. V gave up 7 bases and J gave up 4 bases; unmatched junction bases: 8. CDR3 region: CASIAGGTSYGYTF. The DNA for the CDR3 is TGTGCCAGCATCGCAGGGGGCACCTCCTATGGCTACACCTTC.

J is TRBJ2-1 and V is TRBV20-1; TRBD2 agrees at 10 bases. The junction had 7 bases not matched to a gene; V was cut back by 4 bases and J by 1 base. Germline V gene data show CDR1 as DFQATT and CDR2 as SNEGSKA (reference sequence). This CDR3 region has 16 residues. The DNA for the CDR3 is TGCAGTGCTAAACCGGCTAGCGGGGGTTCCTACAATGAGCAGTTCTTC. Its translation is CSAKPASGGSYNEQFF.

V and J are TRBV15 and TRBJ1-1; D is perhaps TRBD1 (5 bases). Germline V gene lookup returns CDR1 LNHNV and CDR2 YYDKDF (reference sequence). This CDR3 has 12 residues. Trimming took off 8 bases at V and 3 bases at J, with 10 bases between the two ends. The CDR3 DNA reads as TGTGCCACCGGGACGCCGGACACTGAAGCTTTCTTT. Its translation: CATGTPDTEAFF.

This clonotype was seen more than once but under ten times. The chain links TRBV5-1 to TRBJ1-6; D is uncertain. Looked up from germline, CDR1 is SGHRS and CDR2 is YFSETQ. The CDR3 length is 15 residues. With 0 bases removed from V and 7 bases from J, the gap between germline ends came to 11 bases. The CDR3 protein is CASSLAGLGNSPLHF. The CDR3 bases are TGCGCCAGCAGCTTGGCCGGCCTGGGCAATTCACCCCTCCACTTT.

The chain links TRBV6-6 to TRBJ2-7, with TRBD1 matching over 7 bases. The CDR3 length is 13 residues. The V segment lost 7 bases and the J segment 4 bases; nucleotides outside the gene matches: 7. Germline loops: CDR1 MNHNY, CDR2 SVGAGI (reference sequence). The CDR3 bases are TGTGCCAGCACCCCGACAGGGAGTTACGAGCAGTACTTC. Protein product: CASTPTGSYEQYF.